A selection of T cell receptor beta chains follows, all from one sample in a study of regulatory T cells in long-lasting Graves disease. One entry per CDR3 protein, called by TCRdb with MiXCR from the multiplex PCR reads. The sample has about 430,000 distinct CDR3 sequences; about 15% are singletons. The same specimen was also included in a second study, on T cells in Graves' hyperthyroidism and ophthalmopathy.

The source was peripheral blood mononuclear cells (PBMCs), collected at new diagnosis, from a patient treated with antithyroid drugs. The receptor source for this set is a woman aged 35 to 49 with Graves disease. Each CDR3 is given with its conserved first and last residue. The D gene is left open where the match is weak. Clone size is stated in some rows and not others, as once, few, many or a class when expanded.

D gene: -
V gene: TRBV9
J gene: TRBJ2-5
clone size: -
CDR3 protein: CASNGGTAKETQYF
CDR3 DNA: TGTGCCAGCAACGGGGGGACAGCCAAAGAGACCCAGTACTTC

D gene: TRBD2
V gene: TRBV11-1
J gene: TRBJ2-7
clone size: -
CDR3 protein: CASSRAAGGLYEQYF
CDR3 DNA: TGTGCCAGCAGCCGTGCCGCGGGAGGGTTATACGAGCAGTACTTC

D gene: TRBD2
V gene: TRBV11-2
J gene: TRBJ2-7
clone size: -
CDR3 protein: CASSLVSAGVHEQYF
CDR3 DNA: TGTGCCAGCAGCTTAGTTTCCGCGGGAGTTCACGAGCAGTACTTC

D gene: TRBD2
V gene: TRBV6-1
J gene: TRBJ2-7
clone size: many
CDR3 protein: CASRQGLAGVEQYF
CDR3 DNA: TGTGCCAGCAGACAGGGACTAGCGGGAGTCGAGCAGTACTTC

D gene: -
V gene: TRBV27
J gene: TRBJ2-6
clone size: many
CDR3 protein: CASSPLYTSGANVLTF
CDR3 DNA: TGTGCCAGCAGTCCCTTATACACCTCTGGGGCCAACGTCCTGACTTTC

D gene: -
V gene: TRBV29-1
J gene: TRBJ2-5
clone size: few
CDR3 protein: CSVGPGETQYF
CDR3 DNA: TGCAGCGTAGGACCCGGGGAGACCCAGTACTTC

D gene: TRBD2
V gene: TRBV9
J gene: TRBJ2-5
clone size: -
CDR3 protein: CASSAQRRGVQETQYF
CDR3 DNA: TGTGCCAGCAGCGCCCAGCGGCGGGGGGTCCAAGAGACCCAGTACTTC

D gene: -
V gene: TRBV30
J gene: TRBJ2-1
clone size: many
CDR3 protein: CAWSVYSNNEQFF
CDR3 DNA: TGTGCCTGGAGTGTATACAGCAACAATGAGCAGTTCTTC

D gene: TRBD1
V gene: TRBV9
J gene: TRBJ1-2
clone size: -
CDR3 protein: CASSVAGQGNGYTF
CDR3 DNA: TGTGCCAGCAGCGTAGCGGGACAGGGAAACGGCTACACCTTC

D gene: TRBD2
V gene: TRBV4-1
J gene: TRBJ2-5
clone size: many
CDR3 protein: CASSQGLAGGWETQYF
CDR3 DNA: TGCGCCAGCAGCCAAGGTCTAGCGGGAGGTTGGGAGACCCAGTACTTC

D gene: -
V gene: TRBV29-1
J gene: TRBJ2-3
clone size: few
CDR3 protein: CSVDAGLADTQYF
CDR3 DNA: TGCAGCGTTGATGCGGGGCTTGCTGATACGCAGTATTTT

D gene: -
V gene: TRBV27
J gene: TRBJ1-3
clone size: -
CDR3 protein: CARSPDVSGNTIYF
CDR3 DNA: TGTGCCAGATCTCCGGATGTCTCTGGAAACACCATATATTTT

D gene: TRBD1
V gene: TRBV4-1
J gene: TRBJ2-2
clone size: -
CDR3 protein: CASSQHGTANTGELFF
CDR3 DNA: TGCGCCAGCAGCCAACACGGGACAGCGAACACCGGGGAGCTGTTTTTT

D gene: -
V gene: TRBV4-2
J gene: TRBJ2-7
clone size: -
CDR3 protein: CATSQEYDTYEQYF
CDR3 DNA: TGTGCCACCAGCCAAGAATACGATACCTACGAGCAGTACTTC

D gene: -
V gene: TRBV5-6
J gene: TRBJ1-4
clone size: few
CDR3 protein: CASSLAPGIGEKLFF
CDR3 DNA: TGTGCCAGCAGCTTGGCCCCAGGGATTGGAGAAAAACTGTTTTTT

D gene: -
V gene: TRBV24-1
J gene: TRBJ1-2
clone size: -
CDR3 protein: CATSGQVAGKGYGYTF
CDR3 DNA: TGTGCCACCAGTGGCCAGGTAGCGGGGAAGGGCTATGGCTACACCTTC

D gene: TRBD1
V gene: TRBV28
J gene: TRBJ1-1
clone size: many
CDR3 protein: CAIRTGGFTEAFF
CDR3 DNA: TGTGCCATCCGAACAGGGGGCTTCACTGAAGCTTTCTTT

D gene: -
V gene: TRBV12-3/TRBV12-4
J gene: TRBJ2-2
clone size: many
CDR3 protein: CASRVANLNTGELFF
CDR3 DNA: TGTGCCAGCAGAGTAGCCAACCTGAACACCGGGGAGCTGTTTTTT

D gene: TRBD2
V gene: TRBV5-1
J gene: TRBJ2-1
clone size: many
CDR3 protein: CASTRTSGYNEQFF
CDR3 DNA: TGCGCCAGCACACGGACTAGCGGTTACAATGAGCAGTTCTTC

D gene: -
V gene: TRBV11-3
J gene: TRBJ1-2
clone size: -
CDR3 protein: CASSWAGPLYGYTF
CDR3 DNA: TGTGCCAGCAGTTGGGCAGGTCCCCTCTATGGCTACACCTTC

D gene: TRBD2
V gene: TRBV5-1
J gene: TRBJ2-3
clone size: -
CDR3 protein: CTSSPSGSTDTQYF
CDR3 DNA: TGCACCAGCAGCCCTAGCGGGAGCACAGATACGCAGTATTTT

D gene: -
V gene: TRBV28
J gene: TRBJ1-2
clone size: many
CDR3 protein: CASSSRGRKNYGYTF
CDR3 DNA: TGTGCCAGCAGTTCCCGAGGACGGAAAAACTATGGCTACACCTTC